This T cell receptor beta chain was found in a study of blood T cell repertoires in COVID-19. Some clones are missing from TCRdb's copy, which holds only in-frame ones; the method was immunoSEQ multiplex PCR. The sample yields fewer than 200,000 clones, roughly 81% seen once. CDR3 length: 15 residues. Between the trimmed V and J ends, which lost 3 bases and 4 bases, there was a span of 12 bases. Looked up from germline, CDR1 is SEHNR and CDR2 is FQNEAQ (reference sequence). The chain uses TRBV7-9 and TRBJ1-4, with unresolved D. This TCR derives from a woman between 45 and 60 years old with COVID-19, enrolled during active disease. Input material: peripheral blood. CDR3 region: CASSFGLVLNEKLFF. CDR3 in DNA: TGTGCCAGCAGCTTTGGGCTTGTCCTTAATGAAAAACTGTTTTTT.